This record covers a single TCR beta chain. Authors' analysis steps: Nucleated cell counts were estimated from reference gene primer amplification. Repertoires were generated with immunoSEQ multiplex PCR, while TCRdb's copy carries only in-frame clones and drops some. Clone size and the V and J calls come from that table; the DNA yielded D and trimming. This table holds 120,000 or so clones, 84% found once. This entry is derived from a study of blood T cell repertoires in COVID-19. In the study overall: Nucleic acid was either cDNA or gDNA, and it came from T cells, B-cell-depleted T cells, or PBMCs.

Trimming removed 1 base from V and 1 base from J, with 10 bases in between. Germline CDR1 is SGHAT and CDR2 is FQNNGV. This CDR3 has 15 amino acids. J is TRBJ1-1 and V is TRBV11-2, with unresolved D. This receptor was obtained from a woman in her thirties who had recovered from COVID-19. Sequences were obtained from peripheral blood. CDR3 sequence reads: CASSLGGQPNTEAFF. The DNA of the CDR3 is TGTGCCAGCAGCTTAGGCGGGCAGCCGAACACTGAAGCTTTCTTT. Filled out from reference TRBV11-2 and TRBJ1-1, the complete variable domain reads EAGVAQSPRYKIIEKRQSVAFWCNPISGHATLYWYQQILGQGPKLLIQFQNNGVVDDSQLPKDRFSAERLKGVDSTLKIQPAKLEDSAVYLCASSLGGQPNTEAFFGQGTRLTVV.